The rows below give T cell receptor beta chains drawn from one sample of a study of blood T cell repertoires in COVID-19. Assay used: immunoSEQ multiplex PCR; TCRdb lists only in-frame clones, some missing. Found here are some 270,000 clones, 85% to 90% of them singletons; the top ten hold 2.1%. Sample: peripheral blood. These receptors originate from a woman aged 55 to 70 with COVID-19, enrolled during active disease. Both conserved end residues are part of each CDR3. A D gene is named only where the DNA matches it firmly. Expanded clones get a size class; other rows say once, few or many, or leave the size out.

J gene: TRBJ2-7; V gene: TRBV6-5; clone size: .; D gene: TRBD1; CDR3 DNA: TGTGCCAGCAGTCAGGACAGGATTACCTACGAGCAGTACTTC; CDR3 protein: CASSQDRITYEQYF
J gene: TRBJ2-3; V gene: TRBV5-5; clone size: once; D gene: .; CDR3 DNA: TGTGCCAGCAGCTTGTTGGGGACTCGCACAGATACGCAGTATTTT; CDR3 protein: CASSLLGTRTDTQYF
J gene: TRBJ1-5; V gene: TRBV7-8; clone size: .; D gene: TRBD1; CDR3 DNA: TGTGCCAGCAGCTTATATTGGACAGGGCCGGACCAGCCCCAGCATTTT; CDR3 protein: CASSLYWTGPDQPQHF
J gene: TRBJ1-1; V gene: TRBV5-4; clone size: .; D gene: TRBD1; CDR3 DNA: TGTGCCAGCAGCGGCAAGACAGGGACCAACACTGAAGCTTTCTTT; CDR3 protein: CASSGKTGTNTEAFF
J gene: TRBJ2-2; V gene: TRBV11-3; clone size: .; D gene: .; CDR3 DNA: TGTGCCAGCAGCCCAGGTTACACCGGGGAGCTGTTTTTT; CDR3 protein: CASSPGYTGELFF
J gene: TRBJ2-2; V gene: TRBV7-9; clone size: .; D gene: TRBD1; CDR3 DNA: TGTGCCAGCAGCTTAGGGCAGGGGGTCTCCGGGGAGCTGTTTTTT; CDR3 protein: CASSLGQGVSGELFF
J gene: TRBJ2-4; V gene: TRBV18; clone size: .; D gene: TRBD2; CDR3 DNA: TGTGCCAGCTCACCAGGCCCCGGGAGGGGGGCCAAAAACATTCAGTACTTC; CDR3 protein: CASSPGPGRGAKNIQYF
J gene: TRBJ1-2; V gene: TRBV27; clone size: .; D gene: TRBD1; CDR3 DNA: TGTGCCAGCAGTCCTAACAGGGGGCAGCACGGCTACACCTTC; CDR3 protein: CASSPNRGQHGYTF
J gene: TRBJ1-4; V gene: TRBV4-2; clone size: .; D gene: TRBD1; CDR3 DNA: TGTGCCAGCAGCCAAGATCTCCAGGCACGACAGGGGGAAAAACTGTTTTTT; CDR3 protein: CASSQDLQARQGEKLFF
J gene: TRBJ1-1; V gene: TRBV6-2/TRBV6-3; clone size: few; D gene: .; CDR3 DNA: TGTGCCAGCAGTTACTCACTCTACACAGGGCCCACTGAAGCTTTCTTT; CDR3 protein: CASSYSLYTGPTEAFF
J gene: TRBJ1-5; V gene: TRBV2; clone size: .; D gene: .; CDR3 DNA: TGTGCCAGCGGACAGACCTCTACCAATCAGCCCCAGCATTTT; CDR3 protein: CASGQTSTNQPQHF
J gene: TRBJ1-4; V gene: TRBV29-1; clone size: .; D gene: TRBD1; CDR3 DNA: TGCAGCGCCATAATCACAGGGGGAAATGAAAAACTGTTTTTT; CDR3 protein: CSAIITGGNEKLFF
J gene: TRBJ1-2; V gene: TRBV12-3/TRBV12-4; clone size: .; D gene: .; CDR3 DNA: TGTGCCAGCAGAATCGGAGCGGCGGATGGCTACACCTTC; CDR3 protein: CASRIGAADGYTF
J gene: TRBJ1-5; V gene: TRBV7-6; clone size: .; D gene: .; CDR3 DNA: TGTGCCAGCAGCCCCTATACGGACAGTTATAGCAATCAGCCCCAGCATTTT; CDR3 protein: CASSPYTDSYSNQPQHF
J gene: TRBJ2-7; V gene: TRBV6-5; clone size: .; D gene: .; CDR3 DNA: TGTGCCAGCAGGTTCTCCAGGTCCTACGAGCAGTACTTC; CDR3 protein: CASRFSRSYEQYF
J gene: TRBJ1-2; V gene: TRBV12-3/TRBV12-4; clone size: .; D gene: TRBD1; CDR3 DNA: TGTGCCAGCAGCAACAGGGGATCGCGGGGCTACACCTTC; CDR3 protein: CASSNRGSRGYTF
J gene: TRBJ1-2; V gene: TRBV3-1/TRBV3-2; clone size: .; D gene: .; CDR3 DNA: TGTGCCAGCAGCAGACAGTCTTCTAACTATGGCTACACCTTC; CDR3 protein: CASSRQSSNYGYTF
J gene: TRBJ1-1; V gene: TRBV29-1; clone size: .; D gene: .; CDR3 DNA: TGCAGCGTTTCGACAGGCGGGAACACTGAAGCTTTCTTT; CDR3 protein: CSVSTGGNTEAFF
J gene: TRBJ1-4; V gene: TRBV5-6; clone size: .; D gene: .; CDR3 DNA: TGTGCCACGGGTCGTTGGGTTGAAGCGACTGAAAAACTGTTTTTT; CDR3 protein: CATGRWVEATEKLFF
J gene: TRBJ1-2; V gene: TRBV7-2; clone size: .; D gene: .; CDR3 DNA: TGTGCCAGCAGCTTCGGGTCAGGGGTGGACTATGGCTACACCTTC; CDR3 protein: CASSFGSGVDYGYTF
J gene: TRBJ1-2; V gene: TRBV4-3; clone size: .; D gene: TRBD1; CDR3 DNA: TGCGCCAGCAGCCCGGCAGGGGGCAGTGGCTACACCTTC; CDR3 protein: CASSPAGGSGYTF
J gene: TRBJ1-1; V gene: TRBV5-4; clone size: few; D gene: .; CDR3 DNA: TGTGCCAGCAGTAAGGACAGCGCGATGAACACTGAAGCTTTCTTT; CDR3 protein: CASSKDSAMNTEAFF
J gene: TRBJ2-1; V gene: TRBV9; clone size: .; D gene: TRBD1; CDR3 DNA: TGTGCCAGCAGTCCACAGGGGGCAGGTGGTGAGCAGTTCTTC; CDR3 protein: CASSPQGAGGEQFF
J gene: TRBJ2-3; V gene: TRBV18; clone size: .; D gene: .; CDR3 DNA: TGTGCCAGCTCACCAGCGGGTCCAAGCACAGATACGCAGTATTTT; CDR3 protein: CASSPAGPSTDTQYF
J gene: TRBJ2-5; V gene: TRBV15; clone size: .; D gene: TRBD1; CDR3 DNA: TGTGCCACCAGCATTCGGGGACAGTACCTCCAAGAGACCCAGTACTTC; CDR3 protein: CATSIRGQYLQETQYF
J gene: TRBJ1-5; V gene: TRBV15; clone size: .; D gene: .; CDR3 DNA: TGTGCCACCAGCAGAGGCTCCACGGGAGTCAATCAGCCCCAGCATTTT; CDR3 protein: CATSRGSTGVNQPQHF
J gene: TRBJ1-4; V gene: TRBV2; clone size: .; D gene: TRBD1; CDR3 DNA: TGTGCCAGCTCCCCGGCGGGACAGGGGTATGAAAAACTGTTTTTT; CDR3 protein: CASSPAGQGYEKLFF
J gene: TRBJ2-2; V gene: TRBV7-9; clone size: .; D gene: .; CDR3 DNA: TGTGCCAGCAGGTTTGCCAGGGTCACCGGGGAGCTGTTTTTT; CDR3 protein: CASRFARVTGELFF
J gene: TRBJ1-3; V gene: TRBV9; clone size: .; D gene: TRBD1; CDR3 DNA: TGTGCCAGCAGCGTATCGAGTCAGGGGGCTGGAAACACCATATATTTT; CDR3 protein: CASSVSSQGAGNTIYF
J gene: TRBJ2-1; V gene: TRBV5-4; clone size: few; D gene: .; CDR3 DNA: TGTGCCAGCAGCTTGGCTGTGAGCCCCGGGAACAATGAGCAGTTCTTC; CDR3 protein: CASSLAVSPGNNEQFF
J gene: TRBJ1-2; V gene: TRBV2; clone size: .; D gene: .; CDR3 DNA: TGTGCCAGCCGGCCCCATGGGGGGAACGGCTACACCTTC; CDR3 protein: CASRPHGGNGYTF
J gene: TRBJ1-1; V gene: TRBV3-1/TRBV3-2; clone size: .; D gene: TRBD1; CDR3 DNA: TGTGCCAGCAGCCCAGGGTGGGGACAGGGTGAAGCTTTCTTT; CDR3 protein: CASSPGWGQGEAFF
J gene: TRBJ2-2; V gene: TRBV7-8; clone size: .; D gene: .; CDR3 DNA: TGTGCCAGCAGCTTAGTAGGTCTGGCAGGGAACACCGGGGAGCTGTTTTTT; CDR3 protein: CASSLVGLAGNTGELFF
J gene: TRBJ1-1; V gene: TRBV7-2; clone size: .; D gene: TRBD1; CDR3 DNA: TGTGCCAGCAACCTTATGGGACAGGCGAACACTGAAGCTTTCTTT; CDR3 protein: CASNLMGQANTEAFF
J gene: TRBJ2-5; V gene: TRBV11-2; clone size: .; D gene: .; CDR3 DNA: TGTGCCAGCAACCGGGGGGCCGGGGAGACCCAGTACTTC; CDR3 protein: CASNRGAGETQYF
J gene: TRBJ2-6; V gene: TRBV5-5; clone size: .; D gene: .; CDR3 DNA: TGTGCCAGCACAGTTGGGGCCAACGTCCTGACTTTC; CDR3 protein: CASTVGANVLTF
J gene: TRBJ2-1; V gene: TRBV5-1; clone size: .; D gene: TRBD2; CDR3 DNA: TGCGCCAGCAGCACCGGGACTAGCTCTCAGGGGTACAATGAGCAGTTCTTC; CDR3 protein: CASSTGTSSQGYNEQFF
J gene: TRBJ1-2; V gene: TRBV11-2; clone size: .; D gene: .; CDR3 DNA: TGTGCCAGCAGCTTTGGGGGCGACAACTATGGCTACACCTTC; CDR3 protein: CASSFGGDNYGYTF
J gene: TRBJ1-1; V gene: TRBV9; clone size: .; D gene: .; CDR3 DNA: TGTGCCAGCAGCCCAAGTGGAGGGTACACTGAAGCTTTCTTT; CDR3 protein: CASSPSGGYTEAFF
J gene: TRBJ1-2; V gene: TRBV5-6; clone size: .; D gene: .; CDR3 DNA: TGTGCCAGCAGCGAGGATTGGTATGGCTACACCTTC; CDR3 protein: CASSEDWYGYTF
J gene: TRBJ1-2; V gene: TRBV30; clone size: .; D gene: TRBD1; CDR3 DNA: TGTGCCTGGAGCCCAGGGGGGCGCCGAGGTGGCTACACCTTC; CDR3 protein: CAWSPGGRRGGYTF
J gene: TRBJ2-1; V gene: TRBV29-1; clone size: once; D gene: .; CDR3 DNA: TGCAGCTCCGGGGAACAATACAATGAGCAGTTCTTC; CDR3 protein: CSSGEQYNEQFF
J gene: TRBJ2-6; V gene: TRBV19; clone size: few; D gene: TRBD1; CDR3 DNA: TGTGCCAGTAGGTCAGACAGGGGGCTGAGTGGGGCCAACGTCCTGACTTTC; CDR3 protein: CASRSDRGLSGANVLTF
J gene: TRBJ1-6; V gene: TRBV19; clone size: .; D gene: .; CDR3 DNA: TGTGCCAGTAGTACCACAGGCACCTCCTATAATTCACCCCTCCACTTT; CDR3 protein: CASSTTGTSYNSPLHF
J gene: TRBJ2-5; V gene: TRBV7-8; clone size: .; D gene: .; CDR3 DNA: TGTGCCAGCAGCCCTTCGGAAGGATACAGGCAAGAGACCCAGTACTTC; CDR3 protein: CASSPSEGYRQETQYF
J gene: TRBJ1-4; V gene: TRBV5-8; clone size: .; D gene: .; CDR3 DNA: TGTGCCAGCAGCGGAGAGGAAAAACTGTTTTTT; CDR3 protein: CASSGEEKLFF
J gene: TRBJ1-1; V gene: TRBV5-1; clone size: .; D gene: TRBD1; CDR3 DNA: TGCGCCAGCAGCTATGGACAGGGCGCGAACACTGAAGCTTTCTTT; CDR3 protein: CASSYGQGANTEAFF
J gene: TRBJ1-3; V gene: TRBV18; clone size: .; D gene: TRBD1; CDR3 DNA: TGTGCCAGCTCACCCTCCAAGGGGGCAGCTGGAAACACCATATATTTT; CDR3 protein: CASSPSKGAAGNTIYF
J gene: TRBJ1-1; V gene: TRBV11-2; clone size: once; D gene: TRBD1; CDR3 DNA: TGTGCCAGCAGCCGGACAGGGTGGAACACTGAAGCTTTCTTT; CDR3 protein: CASSRTGWNTEAFF
J gene: TRBJ1-4; V gene: TRBV3-1/TRBV3-2; clone size: .; D gene: .; CDR3 DNA: TGTGCCAGCAGCCCCCCCGGGATTGGCTTGGGGGGGCTGTTTTTT; CDR3 protein: CASSPPGIGLGGLFF
J gene: TRBJ1-1; V gene: TRBV5-1; clone size: .; D gene: .; CDR3 DNA: TGCGCCAGCAGCTGGGGGGGTACAGGGACGAACACTGAAGCTTTCTTT; CDR3 protein: CASSWGGTGTNTEAFF
J gene: TRBJ1-3; V gene: TRBV7-6; clone size: .; D gene: TRBD1; CDR3 DNA: TGTGCCAGCAGCTTAGAACAGGGGGCGATCATGGACACCATATATTTT; CDR3 protein: CASSLEQGAIMDTIYF
J gene: TRBJ2-1; V gene: TRBV11-2; clone size: .; D gene: TRBD2; CDR3 DNA: TGTGCCAGCAGCTTAGCCCTCTCGAGCGGGGGGTACAATGAGCAGTTCTTC; CDR3 protein: CASSLALSSGGYNEQFF
J gene: TRBJ1-2; V gene: TRBV12-3/TRBV12-4; clone size: .; D gene: TRBD1; CDR3 DNA: TGTGCCAGCAGTTTTGGGGACAGGGGCCTCTACACCTTC; CDR3 protein: CASSFGDRGLYTF